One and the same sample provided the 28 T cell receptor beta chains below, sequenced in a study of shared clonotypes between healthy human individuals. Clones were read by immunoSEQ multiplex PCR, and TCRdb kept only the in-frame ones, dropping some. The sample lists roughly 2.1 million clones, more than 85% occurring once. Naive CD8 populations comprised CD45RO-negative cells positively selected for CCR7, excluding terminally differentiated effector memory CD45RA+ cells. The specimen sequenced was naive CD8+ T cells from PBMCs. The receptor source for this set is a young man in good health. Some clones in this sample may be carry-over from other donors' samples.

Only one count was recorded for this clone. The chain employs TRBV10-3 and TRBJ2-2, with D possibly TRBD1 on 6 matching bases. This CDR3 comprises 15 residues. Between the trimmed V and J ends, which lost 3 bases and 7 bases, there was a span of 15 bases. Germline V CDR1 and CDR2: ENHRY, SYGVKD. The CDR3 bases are TGTGCCATCAGTGAAGAGTACAGGGTTCGCGGGGAGCTGTTTTTT. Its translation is CAISEEYRVRGELFF.

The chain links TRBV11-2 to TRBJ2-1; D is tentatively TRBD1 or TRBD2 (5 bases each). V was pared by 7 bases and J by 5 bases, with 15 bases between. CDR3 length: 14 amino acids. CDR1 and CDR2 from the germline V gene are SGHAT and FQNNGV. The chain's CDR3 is CASTNNWGNNEQFF. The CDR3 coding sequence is TGTGCCAGCACCAATAACTGGGGGAACAATGAGCAGTTCTTC.

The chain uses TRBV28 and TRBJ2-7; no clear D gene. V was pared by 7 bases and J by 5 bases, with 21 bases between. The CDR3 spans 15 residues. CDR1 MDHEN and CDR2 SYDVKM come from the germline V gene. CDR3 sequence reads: CASTHPPLSGHEQYF. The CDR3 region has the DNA TGTGCCAGCACCCACCCCCCCCTAAGTGGCCACGAGCAGTACTTC.

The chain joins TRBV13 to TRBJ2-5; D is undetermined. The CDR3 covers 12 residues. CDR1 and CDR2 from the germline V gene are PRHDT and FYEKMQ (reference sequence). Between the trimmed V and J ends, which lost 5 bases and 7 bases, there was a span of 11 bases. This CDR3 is CASSIRSATQYF. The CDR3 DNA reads TGTGCCAGCAGCATCAGATCCGCGACCCAGTACTTC.

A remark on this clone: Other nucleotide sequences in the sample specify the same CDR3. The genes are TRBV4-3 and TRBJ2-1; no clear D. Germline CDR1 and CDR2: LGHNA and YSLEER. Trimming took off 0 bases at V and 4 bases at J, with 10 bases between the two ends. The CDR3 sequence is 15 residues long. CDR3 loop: CASSQDRAGYNEQFF. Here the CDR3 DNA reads TGCGCCAGCAGCCAAGATCGGGCAGGTTACAATGAGCAGTTCTTC.

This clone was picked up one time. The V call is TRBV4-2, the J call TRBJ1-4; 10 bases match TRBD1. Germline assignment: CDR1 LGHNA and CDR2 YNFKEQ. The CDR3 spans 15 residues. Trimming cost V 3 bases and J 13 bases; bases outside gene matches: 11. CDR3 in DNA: TGTGCCAGCAGCCACCCCGGGACAGGGGCCGAAGGACTGTTTTTT. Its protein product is CASSHPGTGAEGLFF.

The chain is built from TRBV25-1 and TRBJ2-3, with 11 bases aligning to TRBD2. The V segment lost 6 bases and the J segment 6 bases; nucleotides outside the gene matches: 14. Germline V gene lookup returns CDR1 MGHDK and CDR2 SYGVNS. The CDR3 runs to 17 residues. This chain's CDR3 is CASSSRGTSGRGDTQYF. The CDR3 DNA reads TGTGCCAGCAGCTCACGGGGAACTAGCGGGAGAGGTGATACGCAGTATTTT.

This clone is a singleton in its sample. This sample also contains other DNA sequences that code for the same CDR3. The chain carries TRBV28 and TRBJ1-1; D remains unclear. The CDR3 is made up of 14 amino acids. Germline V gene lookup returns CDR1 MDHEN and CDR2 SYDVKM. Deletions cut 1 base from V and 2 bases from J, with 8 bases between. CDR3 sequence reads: CASSLFQGNTEAFF. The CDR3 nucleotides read TGTGCCAGCAGTTTATTTCAAGGTAACACTGAAGCTTTCTTT.

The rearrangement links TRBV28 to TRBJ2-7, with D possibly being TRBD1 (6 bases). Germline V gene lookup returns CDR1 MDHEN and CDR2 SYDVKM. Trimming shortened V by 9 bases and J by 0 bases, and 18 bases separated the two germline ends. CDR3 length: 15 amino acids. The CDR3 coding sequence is TGTGCCAGTAACCTACCGGGACACTTCTCCTACGAGCAGTACTTC. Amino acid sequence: CASNLPGHFSYEQYF.

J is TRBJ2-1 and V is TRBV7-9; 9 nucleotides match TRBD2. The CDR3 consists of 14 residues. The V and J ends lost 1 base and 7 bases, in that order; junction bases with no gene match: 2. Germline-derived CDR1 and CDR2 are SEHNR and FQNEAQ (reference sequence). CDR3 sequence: CASSLVAGANEQFF. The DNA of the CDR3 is TGTGCCAGCAGCTTAGTAGCGGGAGCGAATGAGCAGTTCTTC.

This chain's CDR3 is CASDVVGYGYTF. The CDR3 region has the DNA TGTGCCTCTGATGTGGTTGGCTATGGCTACACCTTC. This chain joins TRBV30 and TRBJ1-2; D gene ambiguous. CDR1 and CDR2 (germline): GTSNPN, SVGIG (reference sequence). Trimming took 7 bases from V and 4 from J, leaving 13 bases between them. CDR3 length: 12 amino acids.

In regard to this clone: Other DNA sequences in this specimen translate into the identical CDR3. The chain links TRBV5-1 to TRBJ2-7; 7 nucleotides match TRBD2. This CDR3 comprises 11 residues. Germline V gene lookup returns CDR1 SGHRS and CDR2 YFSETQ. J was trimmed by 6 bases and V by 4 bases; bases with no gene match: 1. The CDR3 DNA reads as TGCGCCAGCAGCCGCGGGGGCGAGCAGTACTTC. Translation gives CASSRGGEQYF.

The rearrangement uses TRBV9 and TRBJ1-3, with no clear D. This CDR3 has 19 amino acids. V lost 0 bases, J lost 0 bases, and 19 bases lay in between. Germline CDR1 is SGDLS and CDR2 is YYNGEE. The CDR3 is CASSVVLVLPDDSGNTIYF. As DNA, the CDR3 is TGTGCCAGCAGCGTAGTTTTGGTTTTGCCAGACGACTCTGGAAACACCATATATTTT.

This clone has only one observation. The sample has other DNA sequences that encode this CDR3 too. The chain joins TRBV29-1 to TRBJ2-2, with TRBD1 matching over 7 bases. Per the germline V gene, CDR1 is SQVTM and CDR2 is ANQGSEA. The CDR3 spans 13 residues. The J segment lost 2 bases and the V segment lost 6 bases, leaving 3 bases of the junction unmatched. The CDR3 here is CSVGQVNTGELFF. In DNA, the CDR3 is TGCAGCGTCGGACAGGTTAACACCGGGGAGCTGTTTTTT.

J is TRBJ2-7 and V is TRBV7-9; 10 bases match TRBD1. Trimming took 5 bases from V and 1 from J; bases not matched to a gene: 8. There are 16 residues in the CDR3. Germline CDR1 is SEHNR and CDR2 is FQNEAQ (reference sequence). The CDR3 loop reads CASSGEGQGWSYEQYF. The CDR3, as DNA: TGTGCCAGCAGCGGTGAGGGACAGGGGTGGTCCTACGAGCAGTACTTC.

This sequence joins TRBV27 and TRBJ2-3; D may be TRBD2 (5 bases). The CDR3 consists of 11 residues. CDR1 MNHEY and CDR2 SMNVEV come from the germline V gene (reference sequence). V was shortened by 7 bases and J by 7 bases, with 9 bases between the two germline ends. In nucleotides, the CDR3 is TGTGCCAGCAATACGGGGAATACGCAGTATTTT. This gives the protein CASNTGNTQYF.

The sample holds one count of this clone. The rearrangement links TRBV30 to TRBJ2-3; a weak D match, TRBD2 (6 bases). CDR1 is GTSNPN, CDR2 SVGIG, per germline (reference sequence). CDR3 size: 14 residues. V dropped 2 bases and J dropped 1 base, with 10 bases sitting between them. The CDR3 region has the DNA TGTGCCTGGAGTTCGGGAGCGGGCACAGATACGCAGTATTTT. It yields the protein CAWSSGAGTDTQYF.

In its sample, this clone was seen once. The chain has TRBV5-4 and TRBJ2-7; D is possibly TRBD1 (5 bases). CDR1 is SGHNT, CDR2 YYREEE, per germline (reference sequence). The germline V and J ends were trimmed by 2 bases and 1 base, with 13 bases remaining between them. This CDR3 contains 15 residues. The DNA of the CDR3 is TGTGCCAGCAGCTTCTCCCCAGGGTCTTCCTACGAGCAGTACTTC. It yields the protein CASSFSPGSSYEQYF.

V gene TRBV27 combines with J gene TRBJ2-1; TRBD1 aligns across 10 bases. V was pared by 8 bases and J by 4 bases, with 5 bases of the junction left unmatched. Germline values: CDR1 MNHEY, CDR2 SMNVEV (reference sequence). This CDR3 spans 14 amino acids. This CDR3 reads CASRGQGSYNEQFF. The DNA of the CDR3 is TGTGCCAGCCGGGGACAGGGGAGTTACAATGAGCAGTTCTTC.

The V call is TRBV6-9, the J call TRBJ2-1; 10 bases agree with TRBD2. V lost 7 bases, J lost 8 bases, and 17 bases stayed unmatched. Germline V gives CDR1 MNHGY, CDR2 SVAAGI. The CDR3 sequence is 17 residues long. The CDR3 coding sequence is TGTGCCAGCAACGATAGGACTAGCGGCCAACTGTTGGATGAGCAGTTCTTC. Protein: CASNDRTSGQLLDEQFF.

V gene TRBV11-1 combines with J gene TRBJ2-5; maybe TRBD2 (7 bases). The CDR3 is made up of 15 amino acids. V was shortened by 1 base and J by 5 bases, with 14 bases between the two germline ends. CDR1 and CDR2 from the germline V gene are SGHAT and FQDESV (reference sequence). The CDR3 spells CASSLGGGRRETQYF. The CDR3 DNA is TGTGCCAGCAGCTTAGGGGGGGGCAGGCGTGAGACCCAGTACTTC.

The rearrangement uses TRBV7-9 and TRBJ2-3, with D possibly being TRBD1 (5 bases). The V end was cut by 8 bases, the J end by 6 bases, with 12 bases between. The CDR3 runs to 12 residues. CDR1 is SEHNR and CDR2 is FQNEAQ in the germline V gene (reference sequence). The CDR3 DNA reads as TGTGCCAGCGGGGCCGTTTCTGATACGCAGTATTTT. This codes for CASGAVSDTQYF. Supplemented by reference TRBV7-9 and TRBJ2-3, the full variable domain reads DTGVSQNPRHKITKRGQNVTFRCDPISEHNRLYWYRQTLGQGPEFLTYFQNEAQLEKSRLLSDRFSAERPKGSFSTLEIQRTEQGDSAMYLCASGAVSDTQYFGPGTRLTVL.

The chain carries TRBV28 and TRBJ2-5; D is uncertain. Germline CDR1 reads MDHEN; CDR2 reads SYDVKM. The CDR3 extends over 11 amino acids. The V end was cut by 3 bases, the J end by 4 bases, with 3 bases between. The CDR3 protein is CASSFVETQYF. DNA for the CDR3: TGTGCCAGCAGTTTTGTAGAGACCCAGTACTTC.

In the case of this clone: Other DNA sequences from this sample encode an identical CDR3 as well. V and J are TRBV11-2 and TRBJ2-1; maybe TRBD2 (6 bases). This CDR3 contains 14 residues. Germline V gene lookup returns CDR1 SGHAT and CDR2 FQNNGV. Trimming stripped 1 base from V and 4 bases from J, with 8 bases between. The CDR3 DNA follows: TGTGCCAGCAGCTTAGCGGGAGCGTACAATGAGCAGTTCTTC. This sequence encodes CASSLAGAYNEQFF.

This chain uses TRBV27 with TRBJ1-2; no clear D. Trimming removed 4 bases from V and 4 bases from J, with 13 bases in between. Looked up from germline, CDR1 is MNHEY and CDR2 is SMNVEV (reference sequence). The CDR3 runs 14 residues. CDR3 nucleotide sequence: TGTGCCAGCAGTTCCGCAGGATTTTCCTATGGCTACACCTTC. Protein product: CASSSAGFSYGYTF.

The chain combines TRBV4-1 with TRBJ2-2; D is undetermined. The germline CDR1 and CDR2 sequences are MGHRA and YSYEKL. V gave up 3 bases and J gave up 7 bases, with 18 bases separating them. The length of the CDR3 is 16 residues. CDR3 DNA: TGCGCCAGCAGCCAGGTGTCTGTTAGACGAGGCGGGGAGCTGTTTTTT. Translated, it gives CASSQVSVRRGGELFF.

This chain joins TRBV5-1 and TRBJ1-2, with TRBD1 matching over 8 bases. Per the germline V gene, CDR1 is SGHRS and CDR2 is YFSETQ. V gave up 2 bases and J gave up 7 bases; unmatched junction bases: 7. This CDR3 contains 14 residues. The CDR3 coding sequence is TGCGCCAGCAGCTTCTTACAGGGGGATCCTGGCTACACCTTC. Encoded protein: CASSFLQGDPGYTF.

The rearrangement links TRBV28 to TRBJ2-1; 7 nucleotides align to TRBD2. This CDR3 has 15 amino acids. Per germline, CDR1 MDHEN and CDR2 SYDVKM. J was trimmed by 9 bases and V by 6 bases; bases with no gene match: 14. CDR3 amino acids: CASSISRAGASEQFF. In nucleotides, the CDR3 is TGTGCCAGCAGCATTTCCAGGGCGGGAGCGAGTGAGCAGTTCTTC.